This TCR beta chain appears in the sequencing data of a study of prognosis after radiotherapy for stage I lung cancer. About the research overall: In this cohort, no one received concurrent therapy with stereotactic body radiotherapy.

The authors amplified TCR beta CDR3 from genomic DNA using two-round multiplex PCR. Gene-specific primers for each TRBV and TRBJ gene drove first-round PCR. Primers of the universal type were employed in the second round of PCR. Using its own MiXCR run on the multiplex PCR reads, TCRdb lists one record per CDR3 protein. The table lists tens of thousands of distinct CDR3 sequences, less than 25% of them singletons. Here the sequenced sample was PBMCs, taken before or after stereotactic body radiation therapy (not recorded which). The source is a donor aged 50 or older with non-small cell lung cancer.

For the CDR3, the DNA is TGTGCCAGTAGTAAGAACGGTGGAGGGTTCAGACCCCTCCACTTT. Translating gives CASSKNGGGFRPLHF. The V gene is TRBV19, the J gene TRBJ1-6; no definite D call. CDR1 and CDR2 from the germline V gene are LNHDA and SQIVND (reference sequence). The CDR3 covers 15 residues. V was trimmed by 4 bases and J by 12 bases, leaving 19 bases between them.